This TCR beta chain was sequenced for a study of cytomegalovirus exposure and HLA in healthy donors. This CDR3 spans 13 amino acids. Germline loops: CDR1 KGHSH, CDR2 LQKENI. The J segment lost 6 bases and the V segment lost 7 bases, leaving 5 bases of the junction unmatched. Primers included in the PCR were 60 Vbeta and 13 Jbeta primers. Assay: immunoSEQ multiplex PCR; the TCRdb copy retains only in-frame clones and omits some. This table has about 130,000 clones, around three quarters appearing once. Material for sequencing was PBMCs. The receptor comes from a man aged 30-40 years in good health and CMV-seropositive. The rearrangement links TRBV18 to TRBJ2-3, with TRBD1 matching over 9 bases. CDR3 DNA sequence: TGTGCCAGCTGGCGACAGGGGGAGGATACGCAGTATTTT. Encoded protein: CASWRQGEDTQYF.